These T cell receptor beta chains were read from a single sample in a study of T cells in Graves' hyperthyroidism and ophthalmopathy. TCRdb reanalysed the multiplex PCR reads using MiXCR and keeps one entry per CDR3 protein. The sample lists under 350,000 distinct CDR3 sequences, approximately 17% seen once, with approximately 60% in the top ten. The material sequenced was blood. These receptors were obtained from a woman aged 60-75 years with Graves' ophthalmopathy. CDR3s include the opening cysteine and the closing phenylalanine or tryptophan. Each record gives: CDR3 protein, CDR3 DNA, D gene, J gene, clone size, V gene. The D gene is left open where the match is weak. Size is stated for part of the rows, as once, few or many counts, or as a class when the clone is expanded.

CASSYGGGNTDTQYF	TGCGCCAGCAGTTACGGGGGGGGAAACACAGATACGCAGTATTTT	TRBD2	TRBJ2-3	many	TRBV4-3
CASGPEQNTEAFF	TGTGCCAGCGGACCGGAACAGAACACTGAAGCTTTCTTT	.	TRBJ1-1	many	TRBV2
CASSPRPGQDEKLFF	TGTGCCAGCTCACCACGGCCGGGGCAGGATGAAAAACTGTTTTTT	.	TRBJ1-4	many	TRBV18
CAISGREPSYEQYF	TGTGCCATCAGTGGACGTGAGCCCTCCTACGAGCAGTACTTC	.	TRBJ2-7	many	TRBV10-3
CASSQDPARNEQFF	TGCGCCAGCAGCCAAGACCCAGCGCGGAATGAGCAGTTCTTC	.	TRBJ2-1	.	TRBV30
CASSPVGEYSYGYTF	TGTGCCAGCTCACCGGTTGGGGAATATTCCTATGGCTACACCTTC	.	TRBJ1-2	few	TRBV18
CASSLGLGGSSYEQYF	TGTGCCAGCAGCTTAGGGTTGGGCGGTAGCTCCTACGAGCAGTACTTC	.	TRBJ2-7	many	TRBV7-2
CASNPATSYNEQFF	TGTGCCAGCAACCCGGCTACCAGTTACAATGAGCAGTTCTTC	.	TRBJ2-1	few	TRBV2
CASSLALGAQEQYF	TGTGCCAGCAGTTTAGCGCTGGGGGCGCAGGAGCAGTACTTC	.	TRBJ2-7	few	TRBV12-3/TRBV12-4
CASSLSKNYEQYF	TGTGCCAGCAGTCTATCCAAAAACTACGAGCAGTACTTC	.	TRBJ2-7	many	TRBV7-2
CASSLWALQEAQYF	TGTGCCAGCAGTTTATGGGCACTTCAAGAGGCCCAGTACTTC	.	TRBJ2-5	few	TRBV28
CASDVGTGESYEQYF	TGTGCCAGCGATGTAGGGACAGGGGAATCTTACGAGCAGTACTTC	TRBD1	TRBJ2-7	many	TRBV2
CASSLVGTDYEQYF	TGTGCCAGCAGTTTGGTGGGGACAGACTACGAGCAGTACTTC	TRBD1	TRBJ2-7	many	TRBV28
CASSLMGGGYTEAFF	TGCGCCAGCAGCTTGATGGGGGGGGGTTACACTGAAGCTTTCTTT	.	TRBJ1-1	.	TRBV5-1
CSARGIRDGRSSYNEQFF	TGCAGTGCTAGAGGAATCCGGGACGGAAGGAGCTCCTACAATGAGCAGTTCTTC	.	TRBJ2-1	many	TRBV20-1
CASSQDGAGLNEKLFF	TGTGCCAGCAGCCAAGATGGCGCAGGGTTGAATGAAAAACTGTTTTTT	.	TRBJ1-4	many	TRBV14
CASSFWDRAYEQYF	TGTGCCAGCAGCTTTTGGGACAGGGCCTACGAGCAGTACTTC	TRBD1	TRBJ2-7	many	TRBV7-2
CASSLSSGRASVSDTQYF	TGTGCCAGCAGCCTCAGTAGCGGGAGGGCCAGCGTTTCAGATACGCAGTATTTT	TRBD2	TRBJ2-3	many	TRBV9
CASSPQRRIWGNTIYF	TGTGCCAGCAGCCCCCAAAGGCGGATTTGGGGAAACACCATATATTTT	.	TRBJ1-3	many	TRBV3-1
CASSLRAGGGKLFF	TGTGCCAGCAGCCTAAGGGCAGGGGGGGGAAAACTGTTTTTT	TRBD1	TRBJ1-4	.	TRBV7-6
CASSLRQGMKELFF	TGTGCCAGTAGTCTGAGACAGGGCATGAAGGAACTGTTTTTT	TRBD1	TRBJ1-4	.	TRBV19
CSARDEGQGTMNTEAFF	TGCAGTGCTAGAGATGAGGGACAGGGCACCATGAACACTGAAGCTTTCTTT	TRBD1	TRBJ1-1	many	TRBV20-1
CASSGAGFQETQYF	TGTGCCAGCAGTGGCGCGGGGTTCCAAGAGACCCAGTACTTC	.	TRBJ2-5	few	TRBV5-6
CAIRRDQETQYF	TGTGCCATCAGAAGGGACCAAGAGACCCAGTACTTC	.	TRBJ2-5	many	TRBV10-3
CASSADYTGELFF	TGTGCCAGCAGCGCCGATTACACCGGGGAGCTGTTTTTT	.	TRBJ2-2	few	TRBV9
CASSPTVTGGYTF	TGTGCCAGCTCACCAACAGTGACTGGGGGCTACACCTTC	.	TRBJ1-2	many	TRBV18